This T cell receptor (beta chain) derives from a study of technical replicates of blood from four donors. Repertoires were generated with immunoSEQ multiplex PCR, while TCRdb's copy carries only in-frame clones and drops some. The sample holds tens of thousands of clones; roughly nine tenths are singletons and the top ten take roughly 0.38%. CDR3 length: 18 amino acids. The germline CDR1 and CDR2 sequences are SQVTM and ANQGSEA. The junction had 14 bases not matched to a gene; V was cut back by 6 bases and J by 3 bases. The chain carries TRBV29-1 and TRBJ2-6; 10 positions agree with TRBD1. This TCR came from a human donor in good health. Some clones in this sample may be carry-over from other donors' samples. Sequenced sample: T cells isolated from PBMCs. CDR3 nucleotide sequence: TGCAGCGTCATCTTTTGGGGGACAGGGGCTAATGGGGCCAACGTCCTGACTTTC. It translates to CSVIFWGTGANGANVLTF.